The 10 T cell receptor beta chains given below trace back to one sample, sequenced in a study of blood T cells in healthy people across ages (dated by TCRdb to between 2014 and 2017). The library relied on 5' RACE. The sequencing machine was an Illumina HiSeq 2500. A second PCR of roughly 7 to 11 cycles was performed with a sample-barcoded 5' primer and a J-beta primer mix. TCRdb's own reprocessing of the public reads used fastp at Q25 and MiXCR and kept productive beta chains. Rows matching on CDR3 protein sequence are summarized as one entry with the most common DNA and genes. For this sample the table gives about 800,000 distinct CDR3 sequences, of which around a quarter were detected only once. The ten largest clones represent around 3.6% of the sample. These data are also associated with another study on T cells of mothers and their children.

The sequenced sample was blood. All receptors derive from a boy aged 10-17 years in good health.

This clonotype was observed a handful of times. This sequence joins TRBV20-1 and TRBJ1-4; D unresolved. The CDR3 has 13 residues. Germline assignment: CDR1 DFQATT and CDR2 SNEGSKA (reference sequence). Trimming cost V 1 base and J 7 bases, with 10 bases left between them. This CDR3 is CSARGTTLEKLFF. In DNA form, the CDR3 reads TGCAGTGCTAGAGGAACCACCCTTGAAAAACTGTTTTTT.

This clonotype was seen a handful of times. The chain recombines TRBV29-1 with TRBJ2-7; 8 bases line up with TRBD2. The CDR3 is 13 amino acids. V was clipped by 4 bases and J by 2 bases; unmatched bases: 4. The germline CDR1 and CDR2 sequences are SQVTM and ANQGSEA. CDR3 sequence reads: CSVAKGLAYEQYF. CDR3 bases: TGCAGCGTTGCCAAGGGACTAGCCTACGAGCAGTACTTC.

This chain links TRBV5-1 with TRBJ2-3; D may be TRBD1 (5 bases). Deletions cut 4 bases from V and 0 bases from J, with 12 bases between. The CDR3 loop spans 15 amino acids. CDR1 and CDR2 from the germline V gene are SGHRS and YFSETQ. The CDR3 sequence is CASSRKQVSTDTQYF. The CDR3 DNA is TGCGCCAGCAGCCGAAAACAGGTTAGCACAGATACGCAGTATTTT.

This clonotype was counted between two and nine times. The junction differs from germline at one of its ends, possibly a read error. The genes are TRBV5-8 and TRBJ1-1; D might be TRBD1 (6 bases). Germline CDR1 is SGHTS and CDR2 is YDEGEE. This CDR3 has 18 residues. The DNA of the CDR3 is TGTGCCAACAGCCCGGGGTGGGGACACTCCAAAAGGGACACTGAAGCTTCCTTT. It is translated as CANSPGWGHSKRDTEASF.

This clonotype has just a few counts. This chain connects TRBV28 to TRBJ2-5; 9 bases are a match to TRBD2. Germline V gene data show CDR1 as MDHEN and CDR2 as SYDVKM. The CDR3 spans 15 residues. V was pared by 4 bases and J by 5 bases, with 8 bases of the junction left unmatched. CDR3 nucleotide sequence: TGTGCCAGCAGTTCTAGCGGGGCGAGGGTGGAGACCCAGTACTTC. Protein sequence: CASSSSGARVETQYF.

The chain uses TRBV7-9 and TRBJ2-5, with TRBD1 as a possible D gene (6 bases). The V end lost 5 bases, the J end lost 2 bases, and 15 bases lay between the germline ends. This CDR3 spans 15 amino acids. Germline V gives CDR1 SEHNR, CDR2 FQNEAQ (reference sequence). The CDR3 nucleotides read TGTGCCAGCAGCGCAGGGGAACTTGATCAAGAGACCCAGTACTTC. Residues: CASSAGELDQETQYF. The full variable domain, its missing parts supplied by reference TRBV7-9 and TRBJ2-5, is DTGVSQNPRHKITKRGQNVTFRCDPISEHNRLYWYRQTLGQGPEFLTYFQNEAQLEKSRLLSDRFSAERPKGSFSTLEIQRTEQGDSAMYLCASSAGELDQETQYFGPGTRLLVL.

This clonotype has just a few counts. This chain uses TRBV7-2 with TRBJ2-7; no firm D call. The germline gives CDR1 SGHTA, CDR2 FQGNSA. CDR3 length equals 13 residues. Trimming cost V 1 base and J 2 bases, with 6 bases left between them. CDR3 in amino acids: CASSLVSPYEQYF. The CDR3 bases are TGTGCCAGCAGCTTAGTTAGTCCCTACGAGCAGTACTTC.

V and J are TRBV29-1 and TRBJ2-4; D might be TRBD1 (5 bases). The CDR3 is 12 amino acids. CDR1 and CDR2 (germline): SQVTM, ANQGSEA. V gave up 7 bases and J gave up 3 bases, with 10 bases separating them. The CDR3 bases are TGCAGCGGGCTAGGGGACAAAAACATTCAGTACTTC. Protein: CSGLGDKNIQYF. The variable domain in full, completed from reference TRBV29-1 and TRBJ2-4, reads SAVISQKPSRDICQRGTSLTIQCQVDSQVTMMFWYRQQPGQSLTLIATANQGSEATYESGFVIDKFPISRPNLTFSTLTVSNMSPEDSSIYLCSGLGDKNIQYFGAGTRLSVL.

The V gene is TRBV12-3 or TRBV12-4, the J gene TRBJ1-4; 9 nucleotides agree with TRBD1. This CDR3 is built from 15 residues. With 7 bases clipped from V and 7 bases from J, the junction kept 10 bases outside the gene matches. DNA of the CDR3: TGTGCCAGCAACAAAGGACAGGGGCTCCCTGAAAAACTGTTTTTT. It translates to CASNKGQGLPEKLFF.

This clonotype showed up just a few times. The CDR3 region has the DNA TGTGCCAGCAGCCCTCGGCGGGTCGGGACCTACGAGCAGTACTTC. Protein: CASSPRRVGTYEQYF. The rearrangement uses TRBV28 and TRBJ2-7, with D perhaps TRBD2 (5 bases). The CDR3 is 15 amino acids. Germline CDR1 is MDHEN and CDR2 is SYDVKM. With 6 bases removed from V and 2 bases from J, the gap between germline ends came to 17 bases.